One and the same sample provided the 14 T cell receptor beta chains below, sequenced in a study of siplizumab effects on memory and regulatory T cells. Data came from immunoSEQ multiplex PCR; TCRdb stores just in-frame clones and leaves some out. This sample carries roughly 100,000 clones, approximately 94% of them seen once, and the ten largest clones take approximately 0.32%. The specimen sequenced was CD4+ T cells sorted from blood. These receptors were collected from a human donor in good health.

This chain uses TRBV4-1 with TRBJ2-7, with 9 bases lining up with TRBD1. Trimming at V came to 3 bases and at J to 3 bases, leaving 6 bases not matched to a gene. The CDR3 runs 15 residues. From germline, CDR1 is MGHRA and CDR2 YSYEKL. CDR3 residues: CASSQDLTGGYEQYF. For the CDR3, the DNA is TGCGCCAGCAGCCAGGACCTGACAGGGGGCTACGAGCAGTACTTC.

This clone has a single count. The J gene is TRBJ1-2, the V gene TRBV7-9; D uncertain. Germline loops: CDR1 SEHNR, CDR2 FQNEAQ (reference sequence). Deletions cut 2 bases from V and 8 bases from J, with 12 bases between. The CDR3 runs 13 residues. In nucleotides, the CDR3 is TGTGCCAGCAGCTTAAAAGGCAACGACGGCTACACCTTC. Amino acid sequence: CASSLKGNDGYTF.

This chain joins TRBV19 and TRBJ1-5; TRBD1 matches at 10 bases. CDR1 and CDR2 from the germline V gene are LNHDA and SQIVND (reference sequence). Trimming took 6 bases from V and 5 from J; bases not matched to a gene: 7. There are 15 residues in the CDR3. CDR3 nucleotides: TGTGCCAGTAGCCCGACAGGGGGCGGGTATCAGCCCCAGCATTTT. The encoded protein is CASSPTGGGYQPQHF. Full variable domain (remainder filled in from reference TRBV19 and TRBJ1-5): DGGITQSPKYLFRKEGQNVTLSCEQNLNHDAMYWYRQDPGQGLRLIYYSQIVNDFQKGDIAEGYSVSREKKESFPLTVTSAQKNPTAFYLCASSPTGGGYQPQHFGDGTRLSIL.

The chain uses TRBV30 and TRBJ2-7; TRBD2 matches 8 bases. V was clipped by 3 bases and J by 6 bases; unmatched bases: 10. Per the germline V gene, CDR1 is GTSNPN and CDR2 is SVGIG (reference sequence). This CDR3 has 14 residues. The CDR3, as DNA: TGTGCCTGGAGATTAAGCGGGAGACGACGCGAGCAGTACTTC. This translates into CAWRLSGRRREQYF.

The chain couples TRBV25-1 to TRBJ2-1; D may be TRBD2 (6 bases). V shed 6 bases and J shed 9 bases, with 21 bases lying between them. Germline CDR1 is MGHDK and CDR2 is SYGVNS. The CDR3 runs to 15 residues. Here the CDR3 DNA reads TGTGCCAGCAGGTCTCAGGGTGAGAAAGCGGGTGAGCAGTTCTTC. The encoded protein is CASRSQGEKAGEQFF.

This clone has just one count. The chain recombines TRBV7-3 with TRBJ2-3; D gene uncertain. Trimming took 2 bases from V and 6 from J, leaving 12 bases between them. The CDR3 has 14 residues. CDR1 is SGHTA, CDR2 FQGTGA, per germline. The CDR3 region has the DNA TGTGCCAGCAGCTTATCCCCCCTCTTTGATACGCAGTATTTT. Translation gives CASSLSPLFDTQYF.

CDR3 loop: CASSQVLSSYNEQFF. CDR3 DNA sequence: TGCGCCAGCAGCCAAGTCCTGAGCTCCTACAATGAGCAGTTCTTC. V usage is TRBV4-1 and J usage is TRBJ2-1; no firm D call. From germline, CDR1 is MGHRA and CDR2 YSYEKL. CDR3 length: 15 residues. The germline V and J ends were trimmed by 1 base and 0 bases, with 7 bases remaining between them.

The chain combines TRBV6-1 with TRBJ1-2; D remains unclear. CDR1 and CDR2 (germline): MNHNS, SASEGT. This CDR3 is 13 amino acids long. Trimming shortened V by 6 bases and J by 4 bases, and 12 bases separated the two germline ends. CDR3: CASSKPGAYGYTF. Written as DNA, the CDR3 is TGTGCCAGCAGCAAGCCAGGAGCCTATGGCTACACCTTC.

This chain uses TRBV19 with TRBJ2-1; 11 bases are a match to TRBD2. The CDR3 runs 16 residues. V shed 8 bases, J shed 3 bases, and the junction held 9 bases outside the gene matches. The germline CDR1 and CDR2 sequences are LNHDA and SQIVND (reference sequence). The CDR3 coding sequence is TGTGCCAGTCGTCGCGGACTAGCGGGCTTCTACAATGAGCAGTTCTTC. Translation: CASRRGLAGFYNEQFF.

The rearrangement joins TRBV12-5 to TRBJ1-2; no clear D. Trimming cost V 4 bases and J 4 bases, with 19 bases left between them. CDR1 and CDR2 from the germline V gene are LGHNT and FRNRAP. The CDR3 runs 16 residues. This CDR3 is CASGSTVASHLYGYTF. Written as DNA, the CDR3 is TGTGCTAGTGGTTCCACAGTGGCCTCCCATCTCTATGGCTACACCTTC.

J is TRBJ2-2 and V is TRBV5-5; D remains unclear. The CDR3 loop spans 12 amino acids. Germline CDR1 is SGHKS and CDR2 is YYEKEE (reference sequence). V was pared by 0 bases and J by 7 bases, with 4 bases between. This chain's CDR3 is CASSLEVGELFF. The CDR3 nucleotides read TGTGCCAGCAGCTTGGAAGTCGGGGAGCTGTTTTTT. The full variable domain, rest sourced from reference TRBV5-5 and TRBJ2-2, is DAGVTQSPTHLIKTRGQQVTLRCSPISGHKSVSWYQQVLGQGPQFIFQYYEKEERGRGNFPDRFSARQFPNYSSELNVNALLLGDSALYLCASSLEVGELFFGEGSRLTVL.

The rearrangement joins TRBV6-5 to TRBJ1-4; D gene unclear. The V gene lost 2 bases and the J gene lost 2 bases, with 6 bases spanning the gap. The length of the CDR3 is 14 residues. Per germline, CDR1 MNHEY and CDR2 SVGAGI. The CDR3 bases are TGTGCCAGCAGTTACGGGAGTACTAATGAAAAACTGTTTTTT. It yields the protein CASSYGSTNEKLFF.

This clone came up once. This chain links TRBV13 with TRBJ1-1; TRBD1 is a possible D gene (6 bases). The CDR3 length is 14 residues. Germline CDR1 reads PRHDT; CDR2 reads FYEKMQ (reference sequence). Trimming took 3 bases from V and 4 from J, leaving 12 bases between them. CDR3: CASSFQGTLTEAFF. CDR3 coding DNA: TGTGCCAGCAGCTTCCAGGGGACCCTCACTGAAGCTTTCTTT.

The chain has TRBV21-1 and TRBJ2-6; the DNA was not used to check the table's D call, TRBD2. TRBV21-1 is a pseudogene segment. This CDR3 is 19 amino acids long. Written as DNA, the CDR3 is TGTGCCAGCAGCAAAGGCGGAGCGGGTCACTTCTCTGGGGCCAACGTCCTGACTTTC. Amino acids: CASSKGGAGHFSGANVLTF.